These 23 T cell receptor beta chains were all obtained from the same sample, sequenced in a study of blood T cells in healthy people across ages. A sample-barcoded 5' primer and a J-beta primer mix were used in a second PCR of about 7 to 12 cycles. TCRdb recomputed calls from the 5' RACE reads with MiXCR, one row per CDR3 protein. Altogether about 1,600,000 distinct CDR3 sequences are present, approximately 42% being singletons, with the ten largest covering roughly 7.7%. The sample consisted of blood. All receptors come from a woman in her late teens or twenties in good health.

V is TRBV29-1 and J is TRBJ2-5, with 7 bases fitting TRBD1. CDR3 length: 13 amino acids. Germline loops: CDR1 SQVTM, CDR2 ANQGSEA. Unmatched junction bases numbered 17, after V lost 8 bases and J lost 11 bases. The CDR3 loop is CSCRQGGDNQQYF. CDR3 nucleotide sequence: TGCAGCTGCCGACAGGGTGGTGACAATCAGCAGTACTTC.

This clonotype was detected a few times. The chain uses TRBV6-6 and TRBJ1-5, with 9 bases identical to TRBD1. The germline V gene encodes CDR1 MNHNY and CDR2 SVGAGI (reference sequence). V lost 6 bases to trimming and J lost 3 bases; unmatched junction nucleotides: 6. The CDR3 is made up of 15 amino acids. This chain's CDR3 is CASRRDRDFNQPQHF. CDR3 sequence (DNA): TGTGCCAGCAGGCGGGACAGGGACTTCAATCAGCCCCAGCATTTT.

J is TRBJ1-1 and V is TRBV6-2 or TRBV6-3; D not resolved. Between the trimmed V and J ends, which lost 2 bases and 1 base, there was a span of 8 bases. Looked up from germline, CDR1 is MNHEY and CDR2 is SVGEGT. CDR3 size: 14 residues. The CDR3 protein is CASSYRPQNTEAFF. CDR3 coding DNA: TGTGCCAGCAGTTACCGGCCCCAGAACACTGAAGCTTTCTTT.

The chain links TRBV24-1 to TRBJ2-5; D is ambiguous. Per germline, CDR1 KGHDR and CDR2 SFDVKD. With 12 bases removed from V and 11 bases from J, the gap between germline ends came to 24 bases. The CDR3 runs to 13 residues. The CDR3 sequence is CAPLRRTNNEQYF. The CDR3 region has the DNA TGTGCCCCCCTCCGGCGGACGAACAATGAGCAGTACTTC.

The chain couples TRBV21-1 to TRBJ1-1; TRBD1, the table's D call, was not compared with the DNA. TRBV21-1 is termed a pseudogene. CDR3 size: 13 residues. In nucleotides, the CDR3 is TGTGCCAACCCGGACAGGGGCCACACTGAAGCTTTCTTT. The encoded protein is CANPDRGHTEAFF.

The chain links TRBV12-3 or TRBV12-4 to TRBJ1-4; 10 bases match TRBD1. This CDR3 spans 14 amino acids. V trimming: 5 bases; J trimming: 8 bases; junction bases outside the gene matches: 5. The CDR3 DNA sequence: TGTGCCAGCAGTCGGACAGGGGGATTGGAAAAACTGTTTTTT. Encoded protein: CASSRTGGLEKLFF.

Comment on this clonotype: Possible read error: a much larger clone is one base away. The rearrangement joins TRBV9 to TRBJ2-3; unclear D gene. The CDR3 is 15 residues long. From germline, CDR1 is SGDLS and CDR2 YYNGEE. Trimming took 3 bases from V and 1 from J, leaving 12 bases between them. The CDR3 sequence is CASSARPVGTDTQYF. The DNA for the CDR3 is TGTGCCAGCAGCGCCCGACCGGTCGGCACAGATACGCAGTATTTT.

The chain links TRBV7-7 to TRBJ2-1; the D gene is possibly TRBD2 (5 bases). Trimming removed 1 base from V and 8 bases from J, with 15 bases in between. The CDR3 totals 15 residues. CDR1 and CDR2 (germline): SSHAT, FNYEAQ (reference sequence). CDR3 nucleotides: TGTGCCAGCAGCTTAGGAGTACGGGAACCCCATGAGCAGTTCTTC. This translates into CASSLGVREPHEQFF.

This clonotype occurred a few times. The CDR3: CASSPWIAGGHPIAKNIQYF. In DNA form, the CDR3 reads TGCGCCAGCAGCCCCTGGATAGCGGGGGGACATCCTATAGCCAAAAACATTCAGTACTTC. The chain uses TRBV4-1 and TRBJ2-4; 10 bases align to TRBD2. V trimming: 4 bases; J trimming: 0 bases; junction bases outside the gene matches: 15. Germline-derived CDR1 and CDR2 are MGHRA and YSYEKL. The CDR3 runs 20 residues.

This clonotype was recorded a few times. The chain links TRBV5-6 to TRBJ2-5; D possibly corresponds to TRBD2 (5 bases). The assigned J gene may be wrong: the sequence end matches TRBJ2-7 better. From germline, CDR1 is SGHDT and CDR2 YYEEEE. The length of the CDR3 is 12 residues. The CDR3 here is CASSSIAYEQYF. The CDR3 DNA follows: TGTGCCAGCAGCTCCATAGCGTACGAGCAGTACTTC.

The chain recombines TRBV21-1 with TRBJ2-1; the listed D gene, TRBD2, was not tested against the DNA. TRBV21-1 is reported as a pseudogene. This CDR3 spans 19 amino acids. CDR3 sequence: CASSKVVRTSGSRGNEQFF. The CDR3 nucleotides read TGTGCCAGCAGCAAAGTTGTTAGGACTAGCGGGAGCCGGGGCAATGAGCAGTTCTTC.

In this sample, this clonotype turned up a few times. The chain uses TRBV20-1 and TRBJ2-7; D ambiguous. Germline CDR1 DFQATT, CDR2 SNEGSKA (reference sequence). The CDR3 is 13 amino acids. Trimming left V 4 bases short and J 2 bases short, with 12 bases between. The CDR3 region is CSATKGSAYEQYF. The CDR3 bases are TGCAGTGCTACCAAAGGAAGTGCCTACGAGCAGTACTTC.

V usage is TRBV9 and J usage is TRBJ2-4, with D perhaps TRBD1 (7 bases). V was clipped by 3 bases and J by 9 bases, with 16 bases between them. This CDR3 is built from 14 residues. CDR1 and CDR2 (germline): SGDLS, YYNGEE. The DNA of the CDR3 is TGTGCCAGCAGCGCCCCCCAGGGGGGAGGCATTCAGTACTTC. Translated, it gives CASSAPQGGGIQYF.

This chain connects TRBV7-9 to TRBJ2-2; D perhaps matches TRBD1 (5 bases). Trimming pared 5 bases from V and 1 base from J, leaving 11 bases between. In germline, CDR1 is SEHNR, CDR2 FQNEAQ (reference sequence). CDR3 size: 15 residues. CDR3 sequence: CASSPGSGNTGELFF. DNA for the CDR3: TGTGCCAGCAGCCCAGGGTCAGGGAACACCGGGGAGCTGTTTTTT.

This clonotype has a handful of counts. The CDR3 DNA is TGTGCCAGCAGAGCAGCTAGCGGACTGATCTACGAGCAGTACTTC. Translating it yields CASRAASGLIYEQYF. The gene calls are TRBV2 and TRBJ2-7; 7 bases are shared with TRBD2. CDR1 SNHLY and CDR2 FYNNEI come from the germline V gene. With 6 bases clipped from V and 3 bases from J, the junction kept 11 bases outside the gene matches. The CDR3 extends over 15 amino acids.

V gene TRBV7-3 combines with J gene TRBJ2-1; 8 nucleotides align to TRBD2. Germline V gene data show CDR1 as SGHTA and CDR2 as FQGTGA. This CDR3 region has 15 residues. Losses at the gene ends were 6 bases for V and 7 bases for J; bases not matched to a gene: 11. The CDR3 bases are TGTGCCAGCAGGTCGACGGGGGGGGGCTTTAATGAGCAGTTCTTC. This translates into CASRSTGGGFNEQFF.

V and J are TRBV6-6 and TRBJ2-7; D ambiguous. V dropped 5 bases and J dropped 0 bases, with 11 bases sitting between them. The germline gives CDR1 MNHNY, CDR2 SVGAGI (reference sequence). The CDR3 sequence is 14 residues long. CDR3: CASSISAYSYEQYF. The CDR3 DNA reads TGTGCCAGCAGTATAAGCGCCTACTCCTACGAGCAGTACTTC.

This rearrangement joins TRBV7-2 to TRBJ2-7, with D tentatively TRBD2 (6 bases). Germline loops: CDR1 SGHTA, CDR2 FQGNSA. V lost 2 bases and J 0 bases, leaving 14 bases between the germline ends. The CDR3 length is 16 residues. CDR3 DNA: TGTGCCAGCAGCTTATTGGGGACTTCTAGCTCCTACGAGCAGTACTTC. Its translation: CASSLLGTSSSYEQYF.

The chain combines TRBV5-1 with TRBJ2-2; TRBD2 agrees at 8 bases. CDR1 is SGHRS and CDR2 is YFSETQ in the germline V gene. The CDR3 consists of 17 residues. V gave up 0 bases and J gave up 2 bases; unmatched junction bases: 6. The CDR3 DNA is TGCGCCAGCAGCTTGGTTGTTAGCGGGGCCAACACCGGGGAGCTGTTTTTT. Translated: CASSLVVSGANTGELFF.

CDR3 coding DNA: TGTGCCAGCAGTGAGAACAGGGTTTGGGAGACCCAGTACTTC. This codes for CASSENRVWETQYF. The chain recombines TRBV2 with TRBJ2-7; D might be TRBD1 (6 bases). Judging by the DNA end, TRBJ2-5 fits better; the J call may be wrong. The germline CDR1 and CDR2 sequences are SNHLY and FYNNEI. CDR3 size: 14 residues.

This sequence joins TRBV6-5 and TRBJ1-1; D remains ambiguous. With 6 bases removed from V and 7 bases from J, the gap between germline ends came to 3 bases. The CDR3 runs 9 residues. The V gene's germline CDR1 is MNHEY and CDR2 SVGAGI. The chain's CDR3 is CASSGEAFF. The DNA for the CDR3 is TGTGCCAGCAGCGGTGAAGCTTTCTTT.

The rearrangement joins TRBV2 to TRBJ2-3; TRBD2 is a possible D gene (6 bases). CDR3 size: 12 residues. Germline V CDR1 and CDR2: SNHLY, FYNNEI. V lost 8 bases and J lost 7, with 13 bases in between. CDR3 nucleotides: TGTGCCAGCGGAGTGGAGGGGTATACGCAGTATTTT. Translation: CASGVEGYTQYF.

The V and J genes are TRBV6-5 and TRBJ2-1; 12 bases agree with TRBD2. CDR1 is MNHEY, CDR2 SVGAGI, per germline. J lost 7 bases, V lost 5 bases, and 9 bases had no gene match. This CDR3 spans 16 amino acids. The CDR3 nucleotides read TGTGCCAGCAGTCCGTCACTAGCGGGAGGACAAAATGAGCAGTTCTTC. Protein product: CASSPSLAGGQNEQFF.